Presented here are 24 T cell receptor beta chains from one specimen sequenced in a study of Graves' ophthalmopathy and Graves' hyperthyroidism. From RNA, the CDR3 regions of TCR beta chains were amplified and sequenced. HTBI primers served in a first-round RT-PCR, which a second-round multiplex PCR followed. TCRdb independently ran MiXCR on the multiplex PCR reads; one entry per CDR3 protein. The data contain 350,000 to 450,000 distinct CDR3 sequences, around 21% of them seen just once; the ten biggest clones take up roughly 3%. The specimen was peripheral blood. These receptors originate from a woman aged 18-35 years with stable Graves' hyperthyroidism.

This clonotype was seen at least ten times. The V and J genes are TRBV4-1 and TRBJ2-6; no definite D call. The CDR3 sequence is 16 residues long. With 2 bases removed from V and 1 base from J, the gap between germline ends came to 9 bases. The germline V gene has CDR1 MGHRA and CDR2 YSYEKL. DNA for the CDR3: TGCGCCAGCAGCCAAACACAGTCATCTGGGGCCAACGTCCTGACTTTC. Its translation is CASSQTQSSGANVLTF.

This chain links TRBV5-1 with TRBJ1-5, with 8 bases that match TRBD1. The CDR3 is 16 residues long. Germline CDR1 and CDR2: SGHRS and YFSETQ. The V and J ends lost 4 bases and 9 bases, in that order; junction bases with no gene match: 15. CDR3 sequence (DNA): TGCGCCAGCAGCCCACGCGGGGACAGGAGAATTAGGCCCCAGCATTTT. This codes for CASSPRGDRRIRPQHF.

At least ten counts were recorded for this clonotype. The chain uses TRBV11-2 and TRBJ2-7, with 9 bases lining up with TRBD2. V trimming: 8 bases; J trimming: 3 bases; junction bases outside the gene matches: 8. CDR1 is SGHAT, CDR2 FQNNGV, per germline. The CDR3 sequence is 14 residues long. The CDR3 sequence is CASEGSGSLYEQYF. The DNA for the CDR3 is TGTGCCAGCGAGGGTAGCGGGAGCCTCTACGAGCAGTACTTC.

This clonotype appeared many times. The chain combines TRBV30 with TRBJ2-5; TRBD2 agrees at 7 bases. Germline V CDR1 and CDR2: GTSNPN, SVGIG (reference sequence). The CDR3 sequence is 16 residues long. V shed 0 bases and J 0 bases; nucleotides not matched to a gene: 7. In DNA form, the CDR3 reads TGTGCCTGGAGTGTATCCCCTAGCGGCTACCAAGAGACCCAGTACTTC. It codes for CAWSVSPSGYQETQYF.

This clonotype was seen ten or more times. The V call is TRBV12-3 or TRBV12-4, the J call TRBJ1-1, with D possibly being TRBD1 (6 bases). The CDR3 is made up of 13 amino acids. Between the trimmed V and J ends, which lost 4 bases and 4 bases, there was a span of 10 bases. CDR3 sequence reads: CASSWGRGTEAFF. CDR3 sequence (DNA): TGTGCCAGCAGTTGGGGCAGGGGCACTGAAGCTTTCTTT.

The CDR3 loop reads CSVDKTGANTEAFF. The CDR3 nucleotides are TGCAGCGTTGACAAGACAGGGGCGAACACTGAAGCTTTCTTT. The chain joins TRBV29-1 to TRBJ1-1; 8 bases line up with TRBD1. The length of the CDR3 is 14 residues. CDR1 is SQVTM, CDR2 ANQGSEA, per germline. With V trimmed by 3 bases and J by 1 base, 4 bases remained unmatched. Full variable domain (missing parts from reference TRBV29-1 and TRBJ1-1): SAVISQKPSRDICQRGTSLTIQCQVDSQVTMMFWYRQQPGQSLTLIATANQGSEATYESGFVIDKFPISRPNLTFSTLTVSNMSPEDSSIYLCSVDKTGANTEAFFGQGTRLTVV.

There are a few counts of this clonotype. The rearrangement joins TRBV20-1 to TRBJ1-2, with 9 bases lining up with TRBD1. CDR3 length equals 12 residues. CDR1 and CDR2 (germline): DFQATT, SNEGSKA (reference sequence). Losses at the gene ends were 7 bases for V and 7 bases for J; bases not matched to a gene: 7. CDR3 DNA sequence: TGCAGTGTTCCGGGACAGGGTCGTGGCTACACCTTC. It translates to CSVPGQGRGYTF.

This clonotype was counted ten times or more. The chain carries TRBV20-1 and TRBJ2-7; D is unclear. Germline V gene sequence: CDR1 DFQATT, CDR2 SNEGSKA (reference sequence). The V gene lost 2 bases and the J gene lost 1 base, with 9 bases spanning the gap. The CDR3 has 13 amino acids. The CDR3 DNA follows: TGCAGTGCTAGAACCCCTCAATCCTACGAGCAGTACTTC. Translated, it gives CSARTPQSYEQYF.

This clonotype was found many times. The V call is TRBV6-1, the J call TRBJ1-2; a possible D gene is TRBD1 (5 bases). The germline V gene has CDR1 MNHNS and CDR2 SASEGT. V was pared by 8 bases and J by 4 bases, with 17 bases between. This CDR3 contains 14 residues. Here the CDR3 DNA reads TGTGCCAGCCTCCGACTTGGGGCTTCCTATGGCTACACCTTC. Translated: CASLRLGASYGYTF.

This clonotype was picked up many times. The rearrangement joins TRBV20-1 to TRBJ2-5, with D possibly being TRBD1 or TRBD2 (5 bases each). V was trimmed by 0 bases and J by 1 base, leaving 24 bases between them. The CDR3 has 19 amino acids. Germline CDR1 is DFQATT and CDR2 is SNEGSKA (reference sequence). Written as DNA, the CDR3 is TGCAGTGCTAGAGATAGCGATGGGGACCACCTTTCAATCCAAGAGACCCAGTACTTC. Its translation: CSARDSDGDHLSIQETQYF.

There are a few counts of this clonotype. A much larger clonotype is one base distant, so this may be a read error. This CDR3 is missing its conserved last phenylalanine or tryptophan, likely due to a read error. The CDR3 sequence: CASRDMRGGETQYS. CDR3 coding DNA: TGTGCCAGCAGGGATATGAGAGGGGGGGAGACCCAGTACTCC. The chain combines TRBV25-1 with TRBJ2-5; D could derive from TRBD1 or TRBD2 (6 bases each). Germline assignment: CDR1 MGHDK and CDR2 SYGVNS. This CDR3 is 14 amino acids long. Trimming cost V 6 bases and J 5 bases, with 16 bases left between them.

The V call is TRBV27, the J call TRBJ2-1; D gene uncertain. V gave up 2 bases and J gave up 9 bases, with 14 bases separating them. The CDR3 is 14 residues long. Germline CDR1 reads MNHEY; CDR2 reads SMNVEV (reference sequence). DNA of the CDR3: TGTGCCAGCAGTTTACTCTTCGCGTTGGGTGAGCAGTTCTTC. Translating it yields CASSLLFALGEQFF.

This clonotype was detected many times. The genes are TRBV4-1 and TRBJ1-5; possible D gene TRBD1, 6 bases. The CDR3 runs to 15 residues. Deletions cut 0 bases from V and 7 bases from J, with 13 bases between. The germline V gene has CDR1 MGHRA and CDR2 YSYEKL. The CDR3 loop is CASSQDDHRAQPQHF. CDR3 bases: TGCGCCAGCAGCCAAGACGACCACAGGGCCCAGCCCCAGCATTTT.

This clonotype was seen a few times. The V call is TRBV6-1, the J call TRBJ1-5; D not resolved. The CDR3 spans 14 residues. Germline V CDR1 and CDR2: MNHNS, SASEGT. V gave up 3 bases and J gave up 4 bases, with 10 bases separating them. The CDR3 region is CASSEGGENQPQHF. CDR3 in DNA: TGTGCCAGCAGTGAGGGTGGGGAAAATCAGCCCCAGCATTTT.

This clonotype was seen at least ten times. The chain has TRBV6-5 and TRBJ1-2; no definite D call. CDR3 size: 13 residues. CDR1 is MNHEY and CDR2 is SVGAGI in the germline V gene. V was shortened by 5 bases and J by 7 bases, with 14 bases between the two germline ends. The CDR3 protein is CASSINLRVGYTF. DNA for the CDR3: TGTGCCAGCAGTATTAACCTAAGGGTTGGCTACACCTTC.

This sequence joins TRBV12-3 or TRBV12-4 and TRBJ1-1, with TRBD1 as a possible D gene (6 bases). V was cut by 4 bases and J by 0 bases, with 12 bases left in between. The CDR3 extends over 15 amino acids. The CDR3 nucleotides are TGTGCCAGCAGTTACACAGGGTCCATGAACACTGAAGCTTTCTTT. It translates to CASSYTGSMNTEAFF.

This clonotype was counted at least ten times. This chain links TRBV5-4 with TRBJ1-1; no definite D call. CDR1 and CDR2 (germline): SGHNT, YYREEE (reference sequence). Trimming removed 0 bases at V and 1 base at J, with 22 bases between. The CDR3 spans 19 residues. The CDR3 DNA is TGTGCCAGCAGCTTGGTGGTATCGGGTTTGTTAAAGAAGAACACTGAAGCTTTCTTT. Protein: CASSLVVSGLLKKNTEAFF. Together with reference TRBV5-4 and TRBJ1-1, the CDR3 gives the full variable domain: ETGVTQSPTHLIKTRGQQVTLRCSSQSGHNTVSWYQQALGQGPQFIFQYYREEENGRGNFPPRFSGLQFPNYSSELNVNALELDDSALYLCASSLVVSGLLKKNTEAFFGQGTRLTVV.

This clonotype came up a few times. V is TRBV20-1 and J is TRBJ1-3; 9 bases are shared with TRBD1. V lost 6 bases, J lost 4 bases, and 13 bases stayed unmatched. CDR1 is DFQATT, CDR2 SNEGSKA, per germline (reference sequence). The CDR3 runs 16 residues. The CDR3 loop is CSAPGQGVQAGNTIYF. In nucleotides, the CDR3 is TGCAGTGCGCCGGGACAGGGAGTCCAGGCGGGAAACACCATATATTTT.

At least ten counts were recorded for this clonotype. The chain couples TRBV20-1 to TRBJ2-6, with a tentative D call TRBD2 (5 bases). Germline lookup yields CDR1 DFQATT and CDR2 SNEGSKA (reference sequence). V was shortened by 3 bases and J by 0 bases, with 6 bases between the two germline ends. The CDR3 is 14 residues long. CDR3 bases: TGCAGTGCTAGGGAGGTCTCTGGGGCCAACGTCCTGACTTTC. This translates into CSAREVSGANVLTF.

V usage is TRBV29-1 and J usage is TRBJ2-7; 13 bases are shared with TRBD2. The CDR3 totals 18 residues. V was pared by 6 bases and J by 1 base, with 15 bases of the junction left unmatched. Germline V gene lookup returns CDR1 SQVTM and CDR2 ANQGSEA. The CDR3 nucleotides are TGCAGCGTCGTTCAGAGACTAGCGGGAGGAGGATTTTCCTACGAGCAGTACTTC. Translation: CSVVQRLAGGGFSYEQYF.

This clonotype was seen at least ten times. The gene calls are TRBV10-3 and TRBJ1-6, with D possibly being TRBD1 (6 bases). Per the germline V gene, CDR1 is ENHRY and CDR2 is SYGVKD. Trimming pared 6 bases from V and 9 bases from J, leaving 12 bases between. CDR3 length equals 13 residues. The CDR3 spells CAISSGDGSPLHF. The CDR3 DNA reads TGTGCCATCAGCTCAGGGGACGGTTCACCCCTCCACTTT.

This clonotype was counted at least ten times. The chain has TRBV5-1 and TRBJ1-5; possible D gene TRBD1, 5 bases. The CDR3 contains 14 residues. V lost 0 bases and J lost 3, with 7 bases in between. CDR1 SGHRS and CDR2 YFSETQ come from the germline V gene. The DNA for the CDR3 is TGCGCCAGCAGCTTGGCGGGGACCAATCAGCCCCAGCATTTT. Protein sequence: CASSLAGTNQPQHF.

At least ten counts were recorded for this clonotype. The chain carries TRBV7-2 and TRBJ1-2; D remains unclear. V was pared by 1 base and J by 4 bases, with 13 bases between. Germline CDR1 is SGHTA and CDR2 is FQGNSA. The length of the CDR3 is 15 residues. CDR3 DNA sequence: TGTGCCAGCAGCTTAGAGGGAGGGAGGACCTATGGCTACACCTTC. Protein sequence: CASSLEGGRTYGYTF.

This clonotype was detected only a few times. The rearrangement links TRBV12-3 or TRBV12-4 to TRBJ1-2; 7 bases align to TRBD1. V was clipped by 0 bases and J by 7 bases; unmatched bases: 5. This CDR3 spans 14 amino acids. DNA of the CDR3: TGTGCCAGCAGTTTAGCGGGGAAGGGGGCTGGCTACACCTTC. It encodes CASSLAGKGAGYTF.